This record covers a single T cell receptor beta chain. Study processing details: Estimation of nucleated cell counts was performed using reference gene primer amplification. The protocol was immunoSEQ multiplex PCR, while the TCRdb copy is restricted to in-frame clones and leaves out a portion. V, J and clone size derive from that table, while D and trimming were established from the DNA sequence. Here the sample spans about 120,000 clones, 88% being singletons. The data were taken from a study of blood T cell repertoires in COVID-19. Study overall: PBMCs, B-cell-depleted T cells, or T cells were the source of the cDNA or gDNA that made up the material.

The CDR3 runs to 13 residues. V dropped 2 bases and J dropped 4 bases, with 7 bases sitting between them. CDR1 SGHNT and CDR2 YYREEE come from the germline V gene (reference sequence). What was sequenced was peripheral blood. The clonotype comes from a man over 45 with acute or convalescent COVID-19. This rearrangement joins TRBV5-4 to TRBJ1-5; D gene ambiguous. The DNA for the CDR3 is TGTGCCAGCAGCTTAAATCCTAATCAGCCCCAGCATTTT. Translated: CASSLNPNQPQHF.